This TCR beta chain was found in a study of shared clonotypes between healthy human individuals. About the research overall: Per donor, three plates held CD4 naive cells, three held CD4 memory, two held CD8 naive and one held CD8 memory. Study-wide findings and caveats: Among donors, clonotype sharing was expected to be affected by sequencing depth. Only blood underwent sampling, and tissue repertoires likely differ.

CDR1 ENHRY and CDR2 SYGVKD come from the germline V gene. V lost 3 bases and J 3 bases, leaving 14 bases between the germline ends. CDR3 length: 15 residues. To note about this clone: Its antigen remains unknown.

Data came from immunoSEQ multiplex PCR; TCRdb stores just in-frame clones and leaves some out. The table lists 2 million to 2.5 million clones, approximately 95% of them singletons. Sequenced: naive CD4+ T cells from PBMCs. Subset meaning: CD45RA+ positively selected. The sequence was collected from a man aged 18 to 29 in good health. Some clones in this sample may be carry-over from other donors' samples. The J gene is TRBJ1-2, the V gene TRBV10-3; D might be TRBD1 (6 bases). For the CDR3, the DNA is TGTGCCATCAGTGAAGGGTCTGGGGGCCACTATGGCTACACCTTC. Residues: CAISEGSGGHYGYTF.